These 3 T cell receptor beta chains originate from one sample sequenced in a study of immune evolution from preneoplasia to lung adenocarcinoma. Method: immunoSEQ multiplex PCR; TCRdb's copy keeps in-frame clones and lacks some. The sample yields approximately 9,000 clones, roughly 77% seen once. Material: FFPE minimally invasive lung adenocarcinoma tissue. The receptors derive from a donor older than 65 with lung adenocarcinoma.

With regard to this clone: The final CDR3 position lacks the conserved phenylalanine or tryptophan, pointing to a likely read error. No DNA is shown, since the ends of the CDR3 on it are uncertain; the CDR3 is the one TCRdb lists. This sequence joins TRBV5-6 and TRBJ2-7; the DNA was not used to check the table's D call, TRBD2. Inclusive of both ends, the CDR3 amounts to 13 amino acids. CDR1 and CDR2 from the germline V gene are SGHDT and YYEEEE. CDR3 region: CASSPGLAGAQLL.

V usage is TRBV29-1 and J usage is TRBJ1-3; D is uncertain. The V gene's germline CDR1 is SQVTM and CDR2 ANQGSEA. The CDR3 is 17 amino acids. V was trimmed by 3 bases and J by 0 bases, leaving 18 bases between them. The CDR3 region is CSVDVWEPTRSGNTIYF. Written as DNA, the CDR3 is TGCAGCGTTGACGTCTGGGAGCCAACCCGCTCTGGAAACACCATATATTTT. The full variable domain, with the rest looked up from reference TRBV29-1 and TRBJ1-3, is SAVISQKPSRDICQRGTSLTIQCQVDSQVTMMFWYRQQPGQSLTLIATANQGSEATYESGFVIDKFPISRPNLTFSTLTVSNMSPEDSSIYLCSVDVWEPTRSGNTIYFGEGSWLTVV.

This rearrangement joins TRBV25-1 to TRBJ1-1, with D unresolved. V dropped 1 base and J dropped 2 bases, with 8 bases sitting between them. The CDR3 consists of 14 residues. CDR1 is MGHDK and CDR2 is SYGVNS in the germline V gene. The CDR3 loop is CASSEFRENTEAFF. The CDR3 DNA reads as TGTGCCAGCAGTGAATTTAGAGAAAACACTGAAGCTTTCTTT.